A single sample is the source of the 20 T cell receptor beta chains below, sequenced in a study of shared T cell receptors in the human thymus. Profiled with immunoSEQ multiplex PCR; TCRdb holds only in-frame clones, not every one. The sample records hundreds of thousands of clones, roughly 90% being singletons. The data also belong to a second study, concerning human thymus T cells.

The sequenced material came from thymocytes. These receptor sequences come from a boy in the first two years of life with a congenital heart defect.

The CDR3 region is CASSLNPPLAGEGEQYF. In nucleotides, the CDR3 is TGTGCCAGCAGCCTGAATCCCCCCCTAGCGGGAGAGGGCGAGCAGTACTTC. The chain employs TRBV5-5 and TRBJ2-7; TRBD2 aligns across 10 bases. V was pared by 4 bases and J by 6 bases, with 16 bases of the junction left unmatched. Germline CDR1 is SGHKS and CDR2 is YYEKEE (reference sequence). CDR3 length: 17 residues.

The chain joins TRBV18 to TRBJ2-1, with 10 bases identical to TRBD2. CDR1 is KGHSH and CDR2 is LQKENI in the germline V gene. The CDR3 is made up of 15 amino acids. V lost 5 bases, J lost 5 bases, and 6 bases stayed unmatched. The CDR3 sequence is CASSLRTSGDNEQFF. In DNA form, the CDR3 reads TGTGCCAGCTCATTGCGGACTAGCGGTGACAATGAGCAGTTCTTC.

CDR3 region: CASSYSGTHEQYF. The CDR3 DNA sequence: TGTGCCAGCAGCTATAGCGGGACTCACGAGCAGTACTTC. V and J are TRBV9 and TRBJ2-7; 8 bases line up with TRBD2. Germline assignment: CDR1 SGDLS and CDR2 YYNGEE. With 4 bases clipped from V and 5 bases from J, the junction kept 5 bases outside the gene matches. The CDR3 totals 13 residues.

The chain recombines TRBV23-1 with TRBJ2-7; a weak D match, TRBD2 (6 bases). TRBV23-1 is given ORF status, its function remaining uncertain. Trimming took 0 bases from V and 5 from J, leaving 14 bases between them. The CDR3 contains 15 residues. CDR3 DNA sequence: TGCGCCAGCAGTCAATCCTTCATCGGGAGACACGAGCAGTACTTC. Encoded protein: CASSQSFIGRHEQYF.

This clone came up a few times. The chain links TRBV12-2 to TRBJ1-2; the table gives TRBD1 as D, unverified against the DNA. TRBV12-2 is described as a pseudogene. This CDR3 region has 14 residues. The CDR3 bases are TGTGCAAGTCGCTTAATCAGGCATAGCTATGGCTACACCTTC. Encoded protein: CASRLIRHSYGYTF.

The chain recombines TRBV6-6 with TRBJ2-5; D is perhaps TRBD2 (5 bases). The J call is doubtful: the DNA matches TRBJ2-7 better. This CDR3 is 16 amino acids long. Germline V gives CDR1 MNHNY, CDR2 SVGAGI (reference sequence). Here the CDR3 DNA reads TGTGCCAGCAGTGGGCCGGGATTTGGACGGTCCTACGAGCAGTACTTC. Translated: CASSGPGFGRSYEQYF.

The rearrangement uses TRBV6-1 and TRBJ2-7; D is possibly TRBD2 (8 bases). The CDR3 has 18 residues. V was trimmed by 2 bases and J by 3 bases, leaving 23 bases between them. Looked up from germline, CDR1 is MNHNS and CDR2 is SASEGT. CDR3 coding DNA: TGTGCCAGCAGTGAAACCTTACTAGCGGATCCAGGGGGCTACGAGCAGTACTTC. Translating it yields CASSETLLADPGGYEQYF.

CDR3 coding DNA: TGTGCCATCAGTGACCCTCGGAGACTAGCGGGGTACAATGAGCAGTTCTTC. It yields the protein CAISDPRRLAGYNEQFF. The chain links TRBV10-3 to TRBJ2-1, with TRBD2 matching 11 bases. Trimming removed 3 bases from V and 4 bases from J; junction bases left unmatched: 8. Germline V gene lookup returns CDR1 ENHRY and CDR2 SYGVKD. The CDR3 covers 17 residues.

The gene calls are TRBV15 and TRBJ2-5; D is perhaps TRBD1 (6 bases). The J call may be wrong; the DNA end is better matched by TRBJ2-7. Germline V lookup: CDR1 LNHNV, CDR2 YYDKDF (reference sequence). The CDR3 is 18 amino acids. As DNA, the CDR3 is TGTGCCACCAGCAGAGCACAACCACCAGGGGTTGTAAACTACGAGCAGTACTTC. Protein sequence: CATSRAQPPGVVNYEQYF.

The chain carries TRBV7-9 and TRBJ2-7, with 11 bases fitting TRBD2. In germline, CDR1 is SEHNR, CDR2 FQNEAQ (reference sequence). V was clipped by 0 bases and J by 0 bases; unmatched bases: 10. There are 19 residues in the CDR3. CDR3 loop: CASSLARTSGPVSSYEQYF. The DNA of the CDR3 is TGTGCCAGCAGCTTAGCTCGGACTAGCGGGCCTGTTAGCTCCTACGAGCAGTACTTC.

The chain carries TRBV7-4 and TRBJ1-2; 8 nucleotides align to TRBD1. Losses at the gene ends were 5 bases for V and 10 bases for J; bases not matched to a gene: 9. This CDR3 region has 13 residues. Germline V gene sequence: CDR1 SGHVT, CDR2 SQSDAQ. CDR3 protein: CASSPDRGNDYTF. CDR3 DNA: TGTGCCAGCAGCCCTGACAGGGGAAACGACTACACCTTC.

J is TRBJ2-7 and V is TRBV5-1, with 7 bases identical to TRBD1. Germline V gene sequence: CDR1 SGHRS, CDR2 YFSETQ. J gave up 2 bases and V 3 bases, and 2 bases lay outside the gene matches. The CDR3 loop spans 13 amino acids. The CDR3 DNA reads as TGCGCCAGCAGCTCGGGGACAGCCTACGAGCAGTACTTC. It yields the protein CASSSGTAYEQYF.

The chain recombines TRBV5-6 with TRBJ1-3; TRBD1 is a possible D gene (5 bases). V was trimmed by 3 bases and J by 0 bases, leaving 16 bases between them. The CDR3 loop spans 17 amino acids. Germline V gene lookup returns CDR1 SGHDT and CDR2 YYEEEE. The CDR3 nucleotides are TGTGCCAGCAGCTCCACGGACATCCTCCACTCTGGAAACACCATATATTTT. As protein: CASSSTDILHSGNTIYF.

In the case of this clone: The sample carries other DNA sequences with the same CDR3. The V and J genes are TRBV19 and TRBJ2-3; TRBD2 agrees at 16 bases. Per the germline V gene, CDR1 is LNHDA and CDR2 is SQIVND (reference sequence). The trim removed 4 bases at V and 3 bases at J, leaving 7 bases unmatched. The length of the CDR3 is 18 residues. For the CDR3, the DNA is TGTGCCAGTAGTAGGGGACTAGCGGGAGGGCCGAGTACAGATACGCAGTATTTT. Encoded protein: CASSRGLAGGPSTDTQYF.

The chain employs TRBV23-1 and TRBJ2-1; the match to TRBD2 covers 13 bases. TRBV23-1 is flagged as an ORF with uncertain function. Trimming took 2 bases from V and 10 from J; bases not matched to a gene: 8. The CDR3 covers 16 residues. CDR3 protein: CASSQIQGLAGEEQFF. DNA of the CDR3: TGCGCCAGCAGTCAAATCCAAGGACTAGCGGGAGAGGAGCAGTTCTTC.

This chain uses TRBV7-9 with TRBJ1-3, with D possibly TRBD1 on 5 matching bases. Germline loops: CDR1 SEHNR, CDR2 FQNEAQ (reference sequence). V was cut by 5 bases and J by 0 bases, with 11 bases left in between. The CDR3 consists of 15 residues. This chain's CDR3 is CASSPYGGSGNTIYF. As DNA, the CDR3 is TGTGCCAGCAGCCCATACGGGGGCTCTGGAAACACCATATATTTT.

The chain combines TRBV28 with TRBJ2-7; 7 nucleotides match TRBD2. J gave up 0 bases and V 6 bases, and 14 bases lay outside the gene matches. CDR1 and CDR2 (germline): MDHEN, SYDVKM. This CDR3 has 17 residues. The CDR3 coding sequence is TGTGCCAGCAGGGGGGGGTGTGGCGGGCCTAGCTCCTACGAGCAGTACTTC. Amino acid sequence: CASRGGCGGPSSYEQYF.

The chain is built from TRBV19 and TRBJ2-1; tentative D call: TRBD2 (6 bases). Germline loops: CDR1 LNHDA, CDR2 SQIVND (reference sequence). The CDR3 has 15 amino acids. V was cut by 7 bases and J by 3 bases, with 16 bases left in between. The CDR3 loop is CASTPLGGGYNEQFF. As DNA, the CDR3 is TGTGCCAGTACCCCTCTGGGGGGAGGCTACAATGAGCAGTTCTTC.

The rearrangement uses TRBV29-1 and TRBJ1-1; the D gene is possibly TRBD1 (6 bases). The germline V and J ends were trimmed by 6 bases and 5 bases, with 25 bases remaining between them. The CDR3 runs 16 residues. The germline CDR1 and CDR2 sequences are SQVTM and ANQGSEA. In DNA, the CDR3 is TGCAGCGTCGCCCACCGGGGGGGGGCGCCGGAAACTGAAGCTTTCTTT. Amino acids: CSVAHRGGAPETEAFF.

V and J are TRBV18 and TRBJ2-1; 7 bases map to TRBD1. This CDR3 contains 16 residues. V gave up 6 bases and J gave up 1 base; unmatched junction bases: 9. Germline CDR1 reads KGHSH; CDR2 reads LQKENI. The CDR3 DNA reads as TGTGCCAGCTCCCCTGGGACAGAGGTTTCCTACAATGAGCAGTTCTTC. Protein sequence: CASSPGTEVSYNEQFF. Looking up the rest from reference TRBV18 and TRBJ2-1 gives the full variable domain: NAGVMQNPRHLVRRRGQEARLRCSPMKGHSHVYWYRQLPEEGLKFMVYLQKENIIDESGMPKERFSAEFPKEGPSILRIQQVVRGDSAAYFCASSPGTEVSYNEQFFGPGTRLTVL.